This T cell receptor beta chain derives from a study of CD8 T cells in Susac syndrome. Sequencing of TCR beta was undertaken in CD8+ and CD4+ T cells derived from blood. Random hexamers primed reverse transcription of 0.5 to 1 ug RNA. TCRdb reanalysed the immunoSEQ multiplex PCR reads using MiXCR and keeps one entry per CDR3 protein. The sample records roughly 200,000 distinct CDR3 sequences, approximately 94% being singletons. The CDR3 extends over 11 amino acids. Germline CDR1 reads DFQATT; CDR2 reads SNEGSKA (reference sequence). The V segment lost 5 bases and the J segment 8 bases; nucleotides outside the gene matches: 4.

Sequencing was performed on CD4+ T cells from PBMCs. The receptor comes from a human donor with multiple sclerosis. The chain employs TRBV20-1 and TRBJ2-3; 7 bases line up with TRBD1. This chain's CDR3 is CSASYRGTQYF. CDR3 bases: TGCAGTGCTTCCTACAGGGGTACGCAGTATTTT.